This record looks at one T cell receptor (beta chain) sequence and its context. The CDR3 is made up of 17 amino acids. Germline assignment: CDR1 MGHDK and CDR2 SYGVNS. Germline trimming cut 2 bases from V and 4 bases from J; bases unmatched to any gene: 4. The sample originates from a study of CD8+ T cells in alopecia areata. The wider study: Treated patients received severity scores based on the percentage of scalp area affected.

Indicated treatment: oral pan-JAK inhibitor, 5-10 mg twice daily. PBMCs served as the source from which CD4+ and CD8+ T cells were sorted. RNA extraction and reverse transcription yielded cDNA as sequencing template. Profiled with immunoSEQ multiplex PCR; TCRdb holds only in-frame clones, not every one. Found here are hundreds of thousands of clones, under 70% of them singletons; the top ten hold approximately 1.2%. The starting material was CD4+ T cells sorted from blood, obtained at week 44, from a patient treated with tofacitinib. This sequence was found in a human donor with alopecia areata. This chain joins TRBV25-1 and TRBJ2-3; 15 nucleotides match TRBD2. The CDR3 here is CASSEGLAGGRADTQYF. Here the CDR3 DNA reads TGTGCCAGCAGTGAAGGACTAGCGGGGGGGCGGGCAGATACGCAGTATTTT.